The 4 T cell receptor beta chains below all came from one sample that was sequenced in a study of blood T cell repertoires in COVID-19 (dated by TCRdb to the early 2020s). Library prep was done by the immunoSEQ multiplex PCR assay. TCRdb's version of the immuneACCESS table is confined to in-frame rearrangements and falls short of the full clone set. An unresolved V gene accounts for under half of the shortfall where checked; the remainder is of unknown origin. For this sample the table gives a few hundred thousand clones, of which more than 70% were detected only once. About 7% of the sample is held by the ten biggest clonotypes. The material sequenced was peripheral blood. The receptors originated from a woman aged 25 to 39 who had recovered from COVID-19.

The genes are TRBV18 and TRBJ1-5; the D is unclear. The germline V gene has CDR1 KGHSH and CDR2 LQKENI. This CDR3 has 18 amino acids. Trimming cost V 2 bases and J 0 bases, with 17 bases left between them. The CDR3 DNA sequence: TGTGCCAGCTCACCATTGGCCACGTCGGGGAATAGCAATCAGCCCCAGCATTTT. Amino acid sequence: CASSPLATSGNSNQPQHF.

The CDR3 nucleotides are TGTGCCAGTAGCTTCCGTGACAGGGGGCACACTGAAGCTTTCTTT. Its protein product is CASSFRDRGHTEAFF. The genes are TRBV19 and TRBJ1-1, with 10 bases identical to TRBD1. Per the germline V gene, CDR1 is LNHDA and CDR2 is SQIVND (reference sequence). The CDR3 is 15 amino acids. V shed 6 bases, J shed 3 bases, and the junction held 7 bases outside the gene matches.

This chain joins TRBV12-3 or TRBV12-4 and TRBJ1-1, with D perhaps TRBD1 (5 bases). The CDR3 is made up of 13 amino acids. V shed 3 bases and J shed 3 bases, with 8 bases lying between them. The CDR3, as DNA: TGTGCCAGCAGTTTCGGCAGGGACACTGAAGCTTTCTTT. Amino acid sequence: CASSFGRDTEAFF.

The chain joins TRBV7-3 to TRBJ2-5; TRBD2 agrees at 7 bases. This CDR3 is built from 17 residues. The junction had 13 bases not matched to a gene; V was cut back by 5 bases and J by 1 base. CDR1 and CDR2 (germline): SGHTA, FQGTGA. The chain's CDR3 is CASSPGRTSDSQETQYF. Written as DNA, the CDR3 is TGTGCCAGCAGCCCAGGGAGAACTAGCGACTCCCAAGAGACCCAGTACTTC.